This T cell receptor beta chain stems from a study of beta chain features in type 1 diabetes. Broader study findings: It was not settled here whether HLA type affects TCRB rearrangement.

The study reverse transcribed the entire isolated RNA, so it sequenced expressed TCRB transcripts. An average near 3.57 million reads came from naive, central memory and regulatory T cell samples. This table comes from immunoSEQ multiplex PCR, and its TCRdb copy is limited to in-frame clones, with some not included. The table has about 260,000 clones, 68% seen once. Concerning this clone itself: What it binds is not known.

Germline V gene data show CDR1 as SEHNR and CDR2 as FQNEAQ (reference sequence). The junction had 14 bases not matched to a gene; V was cut back by 5 bases and J by 9 bases. The CDR3 length is 17 residues. Each donor gave one heparinised blood draw averaging about 120 mL. This chain connects TRBV7-9 to TRBJ2-1; TRBD2 aligns across 12 bases. The sequence derives from a man between 25 and 39 years old in good health. The sequencing sample was made of naive CD4+ T cells from blood. The CDR3 coding sequence is TGTGCCAGCAGCCCCAGACTAGCGGGAGACAGGAGGGGTGAGCAGTTCTTC. Protein product: CASSPRLAGDRRGEQFF.